The 10 T cell receptor beta chains below all came from one sample that was sequenced in a study of persistence of HIV-infected CD4 T cells. Stimulation used around 10 ug/mL lysate from CMV-infected fibroblasts. CD40L/CD69 double-negative CD45RO-high memory CD4+ T cells were collected. The libraries were made with immunoSEQ version 4 in survey mode. TCRdb keeps only in-frame clones here, not all; method: immunoSEQ multiplex PCR. The table records fewer than 35,000 clones, about four fifths of them present only once. Their recognized antigens are unknown. Sequences were derived from CD4+ T cells sorted from PBMCs after roughly 18-hour stimulation, sampled from a patient who received antiretroviral therapy. These receptors were obtained from an adult man with HIV who was CMV-seropositive.

The CDR3: CASLLSGYTF. The CDR3 bases are TGTGCCAGCCTACTCTCCGGCTACACCTTC. The chain employs TRBV6-4 and TRBJ1-2; D gene uncertain. The CDR3 runs 10 residues. Germline CDR1 MRHNA, CDR2 SNTAGT. Deletions cut 8 bases from V and 8 bases from J, with 9 bases between.

The chain couples TRBV11-3 to TRBJ2-7; D possibly corresponds to TRBD1 (6 bases). Trimming removed 0 bases at V and 5 bases at J, with 11 bases between. The CDR3 covers 14 residues. Germline-derived CDR1 and CDR2 are SGHNT and YENEEA. The chain's CDR3 is CASSLEAGVHEQYF. The CDR3, as DNA: TGTGCCAGCAGCTTAGAGGCAGGGGTCCACGAGCAGTACTTC.

This clone was recorded only once. The chain links TRBV11-3 to TRBJ1-6; D is ambiguous. From germline, CDR1 is SGHNT and CDR2 YENEEA. The CDR3 covers 13 residues. V lost 0 bases, J lost 11 bases, and 8 bases lay in between. The CDR3 loop is CASSLDPGAPLHF. The CDR3 DNA reads TGTGCCAGCAGCTTAGATCCCGGGGCACCCCTCCACTTT.

For the CDR3, the DNA is TGTGCCAGCAGGGCCGGGACGAGGGGTGAAAAACTGTTTTTT. Protein product: CASRAGTRGEKLFF. The chain combines TRBV6-5 with TRBJ1-4, with D perhaps TRBD1 (5 bases). The CDR3 has 14 residues. Germline lookup yields CDR1 MNHEY and CDR2 SVGAGI. V was trimmed by 6 bases and J by 7 bases, leaving 15 bases between them.

In this sample, this clone turned up once. V is TRBV11-3 and J is TRBJ2-2; 14 bases fit TRBD2. The CDR3 has 20 residues. The V gene's germline CDR1 is SGHNT and CDR2 YENEEA. J lost 3 bases, V lost 6 bases, and 15 bases had no gene match. As DNA, the CDR3 is TGTGCCAGCAGATCCAGTCCCGGACTAGCGGGGGGCCAGGACACCGGGGAGCTGTTTTTT. Translated: CASRSSPGLAGGQDTGELFF.

The chain recombines TRBV29-1 with TRBJ1-1; D is uncertain. Trimming left V 7 bases short and J 3 bases short, with 21 bases between. The CDR3 loop spans 15 amino acids. In germline, CDR1 is SQVTM, CDR2 ANQGSEA. The CDR3 protein is CSAKWGNSEYTEAFF. The CDR3, as DNA: TGCAGCGCAAAGTGGGGAAACAGTGAGTACACTGAAGCTTTCTTT.

The V gene is TRBV5-1, the J gene TRBJ2-1; TRBD2 agrees at 12 bases. Germline CDR1 is SGHRS and CDR2 is YFSETQ. Unmatched junction bases numbered 5, after V lost 8 bases and J lost 8 bases. CDR3 length: 13 amino acids. CDR3 sequence reads: CASGRLAGDEQFF. Here the CDR3 DNA reads TGCGCCAGTGGGAGACTAGCGGGGGATGAGCAGTTCTTC.

V and J are TRBV5-1 and TRBJ1-6, with D perhaps TRBD1 (5 bases). CDR3 length equals 14 residues. Trimming took off 7 bases at V and 8 bases at J, with 16 bases between the two ends. Germline V lookup: CDR1 SGHRS, CDR2 YFSETQ. The CDR3 reads CASHRGSKDSPLHF. CDR3 coding DNA: TGCGCCAGCCACCGGGGGAGTAAGGATTCACCCCTCCACTTT.

The chain combines TRBV7-8 with TRBJ1-5, with a weak D call TRBD1 (5 bases). This CDR3 is built from 20 residues. V was cut by 4 bases and J by 0 bases, with 25 bases left in between. In germline, CDR1 is SGHVS, CDR2 FQNEAQ. The CDR3 DNA reads as TGTGCCAGCAGCTCTCTATCGAACTACGGGGCAGGGAGTAGCAATCAGCCCCAGCATTTT. It translates to CASSSLSNYGAGSSNQPQHF.

J is TRBJ1-5 and V is TRBV5-4; D is ambiguous. V was cut by 1 base and J by 1 base, with 6 bases left in between. The CDR3 spans 14 residues. CDR1 is SGHNT, CDR2 YYREEE, per germline (reference sequence). CDR3 DNA sequence: TGTGCCAGCAGCTTGTTTGGGAGCAATCAGCCCCAGCATTTT. Its protein product is CASSLFGSNQPQHF.